These T cell receptor beta chains were read from a single sample in a study of vaccination effects on CD4 cells after COVID-19. Their recognized antigens are unknown. Clones were sequenced by immunoSEQ multiplex PCR, and TCRdb holds only the in-frame ones, with some missing. The sample records approximately 30,000 clones, around 75% being singletons. This specimen was CD4+ T cells from PBMCs cultured with SARS-CoV-2 spike peptides, taken before COVID-19 vaccination. Receptors were obtained from a human donor who received a COVID-19 vaccine. Both conserved end residues are part of each CDR3.

TRBJ2-2,TRBV14,CASSPPGLAGLGELFF
TRBJ2-3,TRBV10-3,CATQLGTSGRADTQYF
TRBJ1-5,TRBV6-2/TRBV6-3,CASSWTGRSPQHF
TRBJ2-4,TRBV29-1,CSVEMSGENIQYF
TRBJ1-2,TRBV27,CASRGTGEWNGYTF
TRBJ1-1,TRBV6-5,CASSPTGTVNTEAFF
TRBJ2-2,TRBV5-1,CASSLGIAGNTGELFF
TRBJ2-7,TRBV2,CASKGGGGYEQYF
TRBJ1-2,TRBV7-9,CASSLTGNSGYGYTF
TRBJ1-1,TRBV7-8,CASSLALSPGGTEAFF
TRBJ1-1,TRBV7-8,CASSFRGQGGLNTEAFF
TRBJ2-5,TRBV11-2,CASSLLTGAGETQYF
TRBJ1-6,TRBV30,CARTQGKNSPLHF
TRBJ2-5,TRBV7-9,CASSSPTSGGASETQYF
TRBJ1-1,TRBV5-1,CASSQSAGRRTEAFF
TRBJ2-3,TRBV14,CASSQSRGFTDTQYF
TRBJ1-1,TRBV14,CASSQVEFNWHPKEAFF
TRBJ1-5,TRBV5-5,CASRTDPGHSDQPQHF
TRBJ1-4,TRBV5-4,CASSLWDRGNEKLFF
TRBJ1-1,TRBV6-1,CASSETTDREAFF
TRBJ2-7,TRBV30,CAWSVSSYEQYF
TRBJ2-2,TRBV7-9,CASSLAPGQLTGELFF
TRBJ1-1,TRBV3-1/TRBV3-2,CASSQSQNTEAFF
TRBJ1-6,TRBV23-1,CASSHPTGQVGSPLHF
TRBJ2-1,TRBV29-1,CSVGRVDEQFF
TRBJ1-2,TRBV24-1,CATSDFEGDYTF
TRBJ1-2,TRBV5-4,CASSTQQGRGYGYTF
TRBJ2-1,TRBV2,CASMRTGGFGEQFF
TRBJ1-6,TRBV6-1,CASREAMDSPLHF
TRBJ1-6,TRBV7-6,CASSFDRTNSPLHF
TRBJ1-2,TRBV4-2,CASSQDRTGDGYTF
TRBJ2-1,TRBV28,CASTQWGGPHEQFF
TRBJ1-3,TRBV4-1,CASSQLGTERSPGNTIYF
TRBJ2-1,TRBV7-3,CASSRGPNEQFF
TRBJ1-2,TRBV5-4,CASSLGQGSYGYTF
TRBJ2-7,TRBV29-1,CSVRLAGAYEQYF
TRBJ1-4,TRBV3-1/TRBV3-2,CASSQTDNEKLFF
TRBJ2-3,TRBV1,CTSSLIRLAKRTGTDTQYF
TRBJ2-5,TRBV20-1,CSASLSIPLETQYF
TRBJ2-4,TRBV4-1,CASSRPTGGRDKNIQYF
TRBJ2-7,TRBV6-5,CASRSGHPYEQYF
TRBJ2-1,TRBV27,CASSLSRVHNEQFF
TRBJ2-1,TRBV6-5,CASTAGSGEQFF
TRBJ2-2,TRBV2,CASRLYTNTGELFF
TRBJ2-7,TRBV6-5,CASSRTGRDYEQYF
TRBJ2-7,TRBV12-3/TRBV12-4,CASSYREDYEQYF
TRBJ2-3,TRBV4-3,CASSQTGRYTQYF
TRBJ2-3,TRBV7-7,CASSLGRTDTQYF
TRBJ1-1,TRBV27,CASSYQGRGTEAFF
TRBJ1-1,TRBV4-1,CASSLLLKPGQGNTEAFF
TRBJ1-3,TRBV10-3,CAISDPDTGYTIYF
TRBJ1-5,TRBV30,CAWSVRSNQPQHF
TRBJ1-5,TRBV4-1,CASSQDWASTSNQPQHF